This T cell receptor (beta chain) is from a study of T-cell memory formation after mild COVID-19 (dated by TCRdb to about 2021). Looking at the study overall: TCR sequence clusters from the two donors were largely donor specific. Longitudinal TCRalpha and TCRbeta repertoire sequencing tracked T-cell clones expanding and contracting after mild COVID-19 in a couple of donors. The cohort was made up of two young adult volunteers, one female and one male, who were previously healthy.

Ficoll-Paque density gradient centrifugation was used to isolate PBMCs. The study at large found these results: The detection of some responding clones in pre-infection memory suggests that pre-existing cross-reactive memory T cells joined the SARS-CoV-2 response. SARS-CoV-2 specificity was not confirmed for the second-wave clones peaking on day 37. Contracting CD4+ clones were located mainly in the CM and EM memory subsets, whereas CD8+ clones were found to be enriched in EMRA. From day 15 to 85, contracting clones showed balanced CD4/CD8 phenotypes, whereas a second wave of clones that expanded from day 15 to 37 leaned towards CD4+. The study covered only two mild cases, and larger cohorts including severe cases with pre-infection samples were considered necessary.

Sequencing was carried out with an Illumina NovaSeq 6000. TCRalpha and TCRbeta cDNA libraries were built by 5'RACE with constant-segment primers, adding sample barcodes and unique molecular identifiers. Trizol reagent was used to extract RNA from every sample. Library amplification was performed in two PCR steps, and a second sample barcode and Illumina TruSeq adapters were introduced in the second step. Libraries were sequenced on an Illumina NovaSeq with 2 x 150 bp paired-end reads. As for the authors' bioinformatics: Demultiplexing of reads and collapsing into UMI-guided consensus sequences were performed with migec v1.2.7. Using mixcr v2.1.11, the UMI consensuses were aligned to TRA and TRB V and J templates and assembled into clonotypes. Clonotypes were classified as expanded or contracted when called significant by both edgeR and NoisET, with noise models trained on biological replicates. For edgeR calls, the thresholds were a false discovery rate-adjusted p below 0.01 and a log2 fold-change of 1. As an exploratory analysis of dynamics, max-normalized trajectories of the 1000 most abundant clonotypes were examined with PCA combined with hierarchical clustering. Separately sequenced CD4+ and CD8+ repertoires were used to assign the CD4 or CD8 phenotype of responding clones. Through fastp at Q25 and MiXCR, TCRdb rebuilt clones from the public reads, retaining in-frame beta chains. A single entry per CDR3 protein holds the most common genes and DNA from its merged rows. It is TCRdb's table, rather than the study itself, that gives the V and J calls and clone size. The sample contains approximately 260,000 distinct CDR3 sequences, over 15% of them found a single time. In total, the top ten clones hold 22% of the sample.

The table lists this clonotype with a few counts. This clone's antigen is unknown. One base away there is no much larger clone; base qualities are not given. Trimmed from V: 5 bases; trimmed from J: 8 bases; junction bases lacking a gene match: 14. Including cysteine and phenylalanine, the CDR3 has 17 amino acids. The kept DNA is CDR3 alone, 51 bases in frame from the first base. CDR1 and CDR2, per the germline V gene, are SGHAT and FQNNGV. The clonotype originates from a man aged 18 to 29 who had mild COVID-19 (a few samples of this study predate the infection). The sample titles of this study are shuffled in the database, so cell type and time point are left out; the donor was told from shared clones. The V gene is TRBV11-2 and the J gene is TRBJ2-1, with TRBD2 matching 11 junction bases. The specimen sequenced was PBMCs or a T cell subset sorted from them (not recorded which). The CDR3 loop reads CASSRHGGTSGQYEQFF. The DNA sequence is given as TGTGCCAGCAGCCGTCACGGCGGGACTAGCGGTCAGTATGAGCAGTTCTTC.